This TCR beta chain emerged from a study of T cell clones after liver transplantation (dated 2019 in TCRdb). A note on the overall study: The samples were obtained from ITN030ST, a randomized trial that attempted immunosuppression withdrawal within 2 years after liver transplantation. Donor-reactive T cell clones were identified by TCRbeta sequencing after a pre-transplant mixed lymphocyte reaction and then tracked in post-transplant blood. As an antigen-independent comparator for the donor-reactive sequences, third party-reactive TCRbeta sequences from pre-transplant MLRs were identified as well. Three of the eight recipients were HCV-positive; the others were transplanted for non-autoimmune, non-viral indications. Until randomization at 12-24 months post-transplant, subjects were given standard immunosuppression, with no induction therapy. Tolerance was defined as complete immunosuppression withdrawal for at least one year with no rise in liver enzymes beyond twice the upper limit of normal. Blood samples were collected pre-transplant, pre-randomization before withdrawal, and post-randomization after either complete withdrawal or failed withdrawal. The studied cohort comprised 8 liver transplant recipients, 3 classified as tolerant and 5 as non-tolerant. Broader findings and caveats from the paper: Low numbers of available donor cells limited the measurable donor-reactive repertoire in two subjects. Because of small, heterogeneous patient numbers and non-standardized post-transplant time points, the conclusions were only preliminary. In 5 of 8 subjects, circulating donor-reactive CD4 TCRbeta sequences decreased significantly after transplant, regardless of tolerance or HCV status. Because allograft tissue specimens were not available, migration of donor-reactive T cells into the graft, rather than deletion, may have occurred. Donor-reactive sequences declined more than third party-reactive ones, suggesting partial antigen-specific deletion unrelated to withdrawal success. When repertoire turnover was accounted for, significantly reduced detection of donor-reactive sequences was found in 7 of 8 subjects for CD4 and in 8 of 8 subjects for CD8.

With regard to this clone: Its antigen has not been determined. Per-nucleotide qualities are absent, and no much larger clonotype sits a single base away.

Thawed unstimulated PBMCs were stained for CD3, CD4 and CD8 and FACS-sorted into CD3+CD4+ and CD3+CD8+ populations. All 8 studied subjects were randomized to immunosuppression withdrawal. Genomic DNA was isolated with the Qiagen DNeasy Blood and Tissue Kit. Taken from the germline V gene, the CDR1 and CDR2 loops are SGHTA and FQGNSA. The V and J ends are trimmed by 7 bases and 2 bases, leaving 13 bases between them. Spanning cysteine to phenylalanine, the CDR3 consists of 14 amino acids. The entry retains the CDR3 DNA only, 42 bases that are in frame from base 1. High-throughput TCRbeta CDR3 sequencing of frozen genomic DNA was performed by immunoSEQ, with PCR amplification, mapping, bias correction and internal controls included. Per the authors' processing: Productive rearrangements were retained, and unique TCRbeta sequences were defined by the CDR3 nucleotide sequence together with the V and J gene. For a sequence to be called donor-reactive, it needed a frequency of at least 0.01% and at least 5-fold expansion in CFSE-low cells compared with unstimulated pre-transplant cells. Minimum frequency thresholds were set for each subject on the basis of the unstimulated sample with the lowest template count, so that a detection power of at least 90% was ensured. Jensen-Shannon divergence between the top 1000 TCRbeta sequences after and before transplant was used to measure repertoire turnover. Changes in detection of donor-reactive sequences were assessed with two-sided Fisher's exact tests. TCRdb holds this immuneACCESS table with in-frame rearrangements only. Some clones are missing; in checked studies, unresolved V genes explain under half, and the rest has no known cause. V and J calls and clone size are copied from that table; D and trimming were computed from the DNA. Recorded for this sample are fewer than 85,000 clones; around four fifths of them occurred a single time. The ten largest clones take up 2.8% of the sample.

The clonotype comes from a human patient who received a liver transplant. Following transplantation, T cells from the graft donor may be among those present. The sequences come from CD4+ T cells from blood, collected at the 22-month timepoint. The rearranged chain carries TRBV7-2 and TRBJ2-3; no D segment can be confidently identified. The DNA is as follows: TGTGCCAGCACCCAGGCAGCTATCACAGATACGCAGTATTTT. Its coded protein is CASTQAAITDTQYF.